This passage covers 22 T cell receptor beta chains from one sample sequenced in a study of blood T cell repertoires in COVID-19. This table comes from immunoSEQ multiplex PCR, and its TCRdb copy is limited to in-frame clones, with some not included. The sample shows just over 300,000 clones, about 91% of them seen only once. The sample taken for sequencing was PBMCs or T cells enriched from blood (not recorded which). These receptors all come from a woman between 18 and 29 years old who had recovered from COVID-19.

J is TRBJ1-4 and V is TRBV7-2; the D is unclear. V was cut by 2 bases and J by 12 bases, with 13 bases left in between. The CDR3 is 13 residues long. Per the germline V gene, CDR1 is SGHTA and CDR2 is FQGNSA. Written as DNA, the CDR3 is TGTGCCAGCAGCTTAAATACGGGGTTACAACTGTTTTTT. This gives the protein CASSLNTGLQLFF.

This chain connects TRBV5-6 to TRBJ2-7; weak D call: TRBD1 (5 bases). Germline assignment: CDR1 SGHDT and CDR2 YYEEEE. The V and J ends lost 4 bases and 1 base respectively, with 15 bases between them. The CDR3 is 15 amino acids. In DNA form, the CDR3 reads TGTGCCAGCAGCGTCCCGAAGGGGCCATCCTACGAGCAGTACTTC. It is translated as CASSVPKGPSYEQYF.

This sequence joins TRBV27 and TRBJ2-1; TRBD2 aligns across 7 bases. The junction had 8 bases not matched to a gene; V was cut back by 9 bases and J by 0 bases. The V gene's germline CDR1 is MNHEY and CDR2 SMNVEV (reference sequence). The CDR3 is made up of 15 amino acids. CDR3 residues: CASRIGGSSYNEQFF. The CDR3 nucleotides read TGTGCCAGTAGGATAGGCGGGAGCTCCTACAATGAGCAGTTCTTC.

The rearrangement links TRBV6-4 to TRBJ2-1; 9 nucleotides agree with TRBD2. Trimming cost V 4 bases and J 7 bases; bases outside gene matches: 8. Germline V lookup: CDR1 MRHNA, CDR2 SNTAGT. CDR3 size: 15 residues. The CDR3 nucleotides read TGTGCCAGCAGTGGACCGGGACTAGCTGGGAATGAGCAGTTCTTC. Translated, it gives CASSGPGLAGNEQFF.

Written as DNA, the CDR3 is TGTGCCAGCAGCCTAGAACTACAGGGAAGCTCCTATAATTCACCCCTCCACTTT. It encodes CASSLELQGSSYNSPLHF. The chain uses TRBV5-6 and TRBJ1-6; possible D gene TRBD1, 6 bases. The CDR3 has 18 residues. Germline values: CDR1 SGHDT, CDR2 YYEEEE. V was shortened by 4 bases and J by 0 bases, with 17 bases between the two germline ends.

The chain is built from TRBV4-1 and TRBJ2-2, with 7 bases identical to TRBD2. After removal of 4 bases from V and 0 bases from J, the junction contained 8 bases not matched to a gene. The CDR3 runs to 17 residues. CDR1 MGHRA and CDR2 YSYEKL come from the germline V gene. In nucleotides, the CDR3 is TGCGCCAGCAGCCGGGGGGAGGGCACAGCGAACACCGGGGAGCTGTTTTTT. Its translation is CASSRGEGTANTGELFF.

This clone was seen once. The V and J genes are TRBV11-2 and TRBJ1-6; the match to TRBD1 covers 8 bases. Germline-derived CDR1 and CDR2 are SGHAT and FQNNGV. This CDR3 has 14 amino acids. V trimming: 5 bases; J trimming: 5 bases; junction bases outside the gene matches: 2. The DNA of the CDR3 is TGTGCCAGCAGCGTGGGACAGGATAATTCACCCCTCCACTTT. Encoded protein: CASSVGQDNSPLHF.

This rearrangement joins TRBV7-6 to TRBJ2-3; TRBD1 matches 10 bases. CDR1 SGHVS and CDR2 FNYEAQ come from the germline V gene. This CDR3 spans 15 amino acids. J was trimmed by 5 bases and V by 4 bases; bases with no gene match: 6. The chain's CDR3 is CASSWGTGVLDTQYF. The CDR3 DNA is TGTGCCAGCAGCTGGGGGACAGGGGTGTTAGATACGCAGTATTTT.

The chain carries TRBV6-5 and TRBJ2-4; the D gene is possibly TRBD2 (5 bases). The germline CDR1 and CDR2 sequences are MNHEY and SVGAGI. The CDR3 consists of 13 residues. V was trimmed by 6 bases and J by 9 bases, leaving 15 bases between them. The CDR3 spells CASSSLEGSIQYF. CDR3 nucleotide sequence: TGTGCCAGCAGCTCCCTGGAAGGGAGCATTCAGTACTTC.

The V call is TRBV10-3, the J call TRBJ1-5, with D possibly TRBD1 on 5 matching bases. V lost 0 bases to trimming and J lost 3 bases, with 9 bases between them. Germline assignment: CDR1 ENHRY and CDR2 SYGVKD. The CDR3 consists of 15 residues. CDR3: CAISESTDPNQPQHF. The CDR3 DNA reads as TGTGCCATCAGTGAGTCGACAGACCCCAATCAGCCCCAGCATTTT.

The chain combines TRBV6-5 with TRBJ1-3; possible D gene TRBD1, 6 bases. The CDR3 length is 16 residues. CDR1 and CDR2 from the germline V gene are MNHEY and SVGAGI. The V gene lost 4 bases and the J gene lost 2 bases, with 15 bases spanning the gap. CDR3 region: CASSSPGDVAGNTIYF. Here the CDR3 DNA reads TGTGCCAGCAGTTCCCCAGGGGACGTTGCTGGAAACACCATATATTTT.

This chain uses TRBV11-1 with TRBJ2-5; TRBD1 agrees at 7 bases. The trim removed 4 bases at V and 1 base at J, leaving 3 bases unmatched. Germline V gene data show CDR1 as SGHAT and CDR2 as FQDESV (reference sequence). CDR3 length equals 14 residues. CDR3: CASSSRDSQETQYF. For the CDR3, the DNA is TGTGCCAGCAGCTCCCGGGACAGCCAAGAGACCCAGTACTTC.

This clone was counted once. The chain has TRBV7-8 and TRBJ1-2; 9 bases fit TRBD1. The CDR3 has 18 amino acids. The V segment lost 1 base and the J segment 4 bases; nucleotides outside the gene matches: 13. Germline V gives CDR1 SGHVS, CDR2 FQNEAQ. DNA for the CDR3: TGTGCCAGCAGCTTAGTGAGTGTCGGGACAGGGAAGGCCTATGGCTACACCTTC. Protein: CASSLVSVGTGKAYGYTF.

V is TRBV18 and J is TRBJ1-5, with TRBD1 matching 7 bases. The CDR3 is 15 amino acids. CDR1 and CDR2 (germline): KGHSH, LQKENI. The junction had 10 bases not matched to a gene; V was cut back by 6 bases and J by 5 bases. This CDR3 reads CASSPQGQGDQPQHF. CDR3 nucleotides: TGTGCCAGCTCCCCCCAGGGGCAGGGGGATCAGCCCCAGCATTTT.

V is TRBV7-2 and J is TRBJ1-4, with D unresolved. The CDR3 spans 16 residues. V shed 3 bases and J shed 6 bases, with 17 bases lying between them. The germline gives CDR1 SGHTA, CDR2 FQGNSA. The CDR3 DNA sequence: TGTGCCAGCAGCTTGACCCCGACCTCTGGAGATGAAAAACTGTTTTTT. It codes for CASSLTPTSGDEKLFF.

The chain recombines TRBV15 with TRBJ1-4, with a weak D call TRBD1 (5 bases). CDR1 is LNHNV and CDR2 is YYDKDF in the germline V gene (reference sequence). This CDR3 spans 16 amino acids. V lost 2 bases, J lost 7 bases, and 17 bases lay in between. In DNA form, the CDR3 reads TGTGCCACCAGCAGAACCCCGACAGCAAGAGGTGAAAAACTGTTTTTT. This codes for CATSRTPTARGEKLFF.

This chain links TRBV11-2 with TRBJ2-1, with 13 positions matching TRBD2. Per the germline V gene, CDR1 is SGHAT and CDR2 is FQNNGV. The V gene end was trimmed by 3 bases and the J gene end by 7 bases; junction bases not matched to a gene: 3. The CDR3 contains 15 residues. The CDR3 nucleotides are TGTGCCAGCAGCTTCACTAGCGGGGGGGAAAATGAGCAGTTCTTC. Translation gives CASSFTSGGENEQFF.

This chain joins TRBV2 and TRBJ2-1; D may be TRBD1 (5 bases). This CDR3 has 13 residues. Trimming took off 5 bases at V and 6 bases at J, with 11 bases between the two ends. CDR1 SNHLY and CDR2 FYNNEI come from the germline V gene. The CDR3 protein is CASSSRVGNEQFF. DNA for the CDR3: TGTGCCAGCAGTTCCAGGGTAGGCAATGAGCAGTTCTTC.

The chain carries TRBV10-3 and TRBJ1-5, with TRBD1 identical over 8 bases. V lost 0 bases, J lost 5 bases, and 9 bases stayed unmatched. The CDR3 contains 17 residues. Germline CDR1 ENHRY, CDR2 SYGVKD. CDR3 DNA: TGTGCCATCAGTGAGTCGTCAGGACAGGGATTTGATCAGCCCCAGCATTTT. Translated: CAISESSGQGFDQPQHF.

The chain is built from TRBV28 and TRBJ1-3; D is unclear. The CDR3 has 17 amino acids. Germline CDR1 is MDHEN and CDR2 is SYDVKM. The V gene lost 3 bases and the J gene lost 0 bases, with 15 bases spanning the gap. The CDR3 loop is CASSFLTVSFSGNTIYF. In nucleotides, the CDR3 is TGTGCCAGCAGTTTCCTAACTGTATCCTTCTCTGGAAACACCATATATTTT. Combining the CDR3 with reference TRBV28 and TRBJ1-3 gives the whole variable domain DVKVTQSSRYLVKRTGEKVFLECVQDMDHENMFWYRQDPGLGLRLIYFSYDVKMKEKGDIPEGYSVSREKKERFSLILESASTNQTSMYLCASSFLTVSFSGNTIYFGEGSWLTVV.

The CDR3 spells CASSLVRMRSGANVLTF. The CDR3 DNA follows: TGTGCCAGCAGCTTAGTTCGTATGCGCTCTGGGGCCAACGTCCTGACTTTC. The chain joins TRBV7-9 to TRBJ2-6; D unresolved. The germline V gene has CDR1 SEHNR and CDR2 FQNEAQ (reference sequence). The V gene lost 1 base and the J gene lost 0 bases, with 10 bases spanning the gap. The length of the CDR3 is 17 residues.

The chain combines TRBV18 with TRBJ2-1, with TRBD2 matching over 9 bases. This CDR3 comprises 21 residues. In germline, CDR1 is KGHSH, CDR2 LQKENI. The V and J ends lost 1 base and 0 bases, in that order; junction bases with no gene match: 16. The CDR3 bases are TGTGCCAGCTCACCACGGTCTGCGGGAGGGCGAAAATTTAGCTCCTACAATGAGCAGTTCTTC. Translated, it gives CASSPRSAGGRKFSSYNEQFF.